This TCR beta chain is from a study of T-cell memory formation after mild COVID-19. TCRdb re-analysed the 5' RACE reads in MiXCR, keeping a single row per CDR3 protein. The sample carries fewer than 500,000 distinct CDR3 sequences, about 23% recorded once. V gave up 4 bases and J gave up 8 bases, with 6 bases separating them. Germline assignment: CDR1 SGHRS and CDR2 YFSETQ. CDR3 size: 11 residues. This clonotype was detected only a few times. The sequencing sample was made of PBMCs or a T cell subset sorted from them (not recorded which). The chain combines TRBV5-1 with TRBJ2-2, with D hard to call. This sequence was found in an adult woman who had mild COVID-19 (a few samples of this study predate the infection). Cell type and time point are not known. In DNA form, the CDR3 reads TGCGCCAGCAGCGTGGTAGGGGAGCTGTTTTTT. Translating gives CASSVVGELFF.